This TCR beta chain was sequenced during a study of T cell responses to AZD1222 COVID-19 vaccine. Some clones are missing from TCRdb's copy, which holds only in-frame ones; the method was immunoSEQ multiplex PCR. The data show under 200,000 clones, 80% to 95% seen once. A note on this clone: Its specificity is not known.

The CDR3 extends over 12 amino acids. V was cut by 3 bases and J by 3 bases, with 6 bases left in between. Germline V gene sequence: CDR1 LNHNV, CDR2 YYDKDF (reference sequence). Findings and caveats of the study: Seropositive status at baseline applied to only a handful of AZD1222 recipients. Spike-specific TCR breadth and depth went up after people got two AZD1222 doses. Clonal diversity was possibly underestimated; the donors were predominantly white British and more often female. Repertoires were collected only later (after the peak T cell response had occurred).

This sequence was found in an adult in good health. The rearrangement joins TRBV15 to TRBJ2-7; D is undetermined. The sequenced sample was peripheral blood, obtained on day 0 of AZD1222 vaccination. This CDR3 reads CATSSRVYEQYF. DNA for the CDR3: TGTGCCACCAGCAGTAGGGTCTACGAGCAGTACTTC.